A selection of T cell receptor beta chains follows, all from one sample in a study of blood T cell repertoires in COVID-19. Profiled with immunoSEQ multiplex PCR; TCRdb holds only in-frame clones, not every one. In the table there are 150,000 to 200,000 clones, about 84% of which are singletons. Sequencing was carried out using PBMCs or T cells enriched from blood (not recorded which). These receptor sequences come from a man aged 35-49 years who had recovered from COVID-19. The conserved cysteine and the conserved F or W are not part of the CDR3 here. Fields, in order: clone size, V gene, J gene, CDR3 protein. Clone size is given for some rows only: seen once, a few or many times, or a class if the clone is expanded.

>once|TRBV9|TRBJ1-1
ASSVVTGVNTEAF
>NA|TRBV7-9|TRBJ2-3
ASSPSESYTDTQY
>NA|TRBV19|TRBJ1-1
ASTRDRGNPFYAEAF
>NA|TRBV9|TRBJ1-5
ASSQDAGGQPQH
>few|TRBV28|TRBJ1-5
ASSPTGGDQPQH
>NA|TRBV24-1|TRBJ2-1
ATASGGAENEQF
>NA|TRBV9|TRBJ2-4
ASSVAGEGPQNIQY
>NA|TRBV4-1|TRBJ1-2
ASSQGQGTGNYGYT
>once|TRBV2|TRBJ2-3
ASSDRTDTQY
>NA|TRBV7-3|TRBJ2-5
ASSFAAGTGGGETQY
>NA|TRBV7-6|TRBJ1-2
ASSPSGQGWYGYT
>NA|TRBV6-4|TRBJ2-1
ASGEDRGFEQF
>NA|TRBV3-1/TRBV3-2|TRBJ2-1
ASSQLHEQF